This entry lists 13 T cell receptor beta chains sequenced from one sample in a study of CD8 T cells in ankylosing spondylitis. TCRdb reprocessed the 5' RACE reads with MiXCR, giving one entry per CDR3 protein. The data contain approximately 300,000 distinct CDR3 sequences, 6.5% to 10% of them singletons. Which antigens these TCRs recognize remains unknown. Study-wide results and caveats: A TCR beta motif of under 10 highly homologous variants seemed to mark ankylosing spondylitis blood.

Sequencing was done on a sample of blood, either unsorted or a sorted T cell fraction (not recorded which). The source is a male donor with ankylosing spondylitis.

This chain uses TRBV7-3 with TRBJ2-3, with D possibly TRBD2 on 6 matching bases. CDR3 length: 14 residues. In germline, CDR1 is SGHTA, CDR2 FQGTGA. V lost 6 bases to trimming and J lost 3 bases, with 13 bases between them. Written as DNA, the CDR3 is TGTGCCAGCAGTGCGGGACTGCCTACAGATACGCAGTATTTT. Residues: CASSAGLPTDTQYF.

The sample holds a few counts of this clonotype. This chain uses TRBV11-2 with TRBJ2-2; no clear D gene. The CDR3 totals 17 residues. V was cut by 0 bases and J by 0 bases, with 11 bases left in between. The germline V gene has CDR1 SGHAT and CDR2 FQNNGV. The CDR3 nucleotides are TGTGCCAGCAGCTTAGATCTTTGGGCCACGAACACCGGGGAGCTGTTTTTT. Translated: CASSLDLWATNTGELFF.

The chain carries TRBV20-1 and TRBJ2-3; D is undetermined. This CDR3 spans 14 amino acids. Trimming cost V 6 bases and J 4 bases, with 17 bases left between them. The germline V gene has CDR1 DFQATT and CDR2 SNEGSKA (reference sequence). The CDR3 reads CSALQGKWADTQYF. Written as DNA, the CDR3 is TGCAGTGCCCTCCAAGGGAAATGGGCAGATACGCAGTATTTT.

The chain couples TRBV2 to TRBJ2-7; the D gene could be TRBD1 or TRBD2 (5 bases each). Deletions cut 7 bases from V and 3 bases from J, with 13 bases between. The CDR3 loop spans 13 amino acids. The germline gives CDR1 SNHLY, CDR2 FYNNEI. In nucleotides, the CDR3 is TGTGCCAGCACCCGGGACGGTATCTACGAGCAGTACTTC. It codes for CASTRDGIYEQYF.

This clonotype was detected ten times or more. The chain has TRBV27 and TRBJ2-7; D may correspond to TRBD1 or TRBD2 (6 bases each). Trimming cost V 7 bases and J 7 bases, with 17 bases left between them. There are 13 residues in the CDR3. The germline gives CDR1 MNHEY, CDR2 SMNVEV (reference sequence). The DNA of the CDR3 is TGTGCCAGCACGCAGGGACAAGGAGGGGAGCAGTACTTC. It encodes CASTQGQGGEQYF.

This clonotype was counted ten times or more. V and J are TRBV12-3 or TRBV12-4 and TRBJ1-2, with TRBD1 matching over 7 bases. Germline trimming cut 6 bases from V and 8 bases from J; bases unmatched to any gene: 12. This CDR3 has 14 residues. CDR3 sequence (DNA): TGTGCCAGCAGCCTTCACAGGGGCGCAGTGGGCTACACCTTC. Residues: CASSLHRGAVGYTF.

This clonotype was observed a handful of times. The chain links TRBV6-4 to TRBJ2-1; 7 bases are shared with TRBD2. The ends lost 4 bases at V and 7 bases at J; junction bases unmatched: 4. Germline CDR1 and CDR2: MRHNA and SNTAGT. The CDR3 is 13 residues long. The CDR3 spells CASSAIGGNEQFF. The CDR3, as DNA: TGTGCCAGCAGTGCCATCGGGGGGAATGAGCAGTTCTTC.

The chain combines TRBV7-9 with TRBJ2-1; D remains unclear. With 5 bases removed from V and 4 bases from J, the gap between germline ends came to 9 bases. This CDR3 comprises 13 residues. CDR1 and CDR2 from the germline V gene are SEHNR and FQNEAQ (reference sequence). The CDR3 loop is CASSPTEYNEQFF. CDR3 nucleotides: TGTGCCAGCAGCCCGACGGAGTACAATGAGCAGTTCTTC. Full variable domain (outside the CDR3, taken from reference TRBV7-9 and TRBJ2-1): DTGVSQNPRHKITKRGQNVTFRCDPISEHNRLYWYRQTLGQGPEFLTYFQNEAQLEKSRLLSDRFSAERPKGSFSTLEIQRTEQGDSAMYLCASSPTEYNEQFFGPGTRLTVL.

A few counts support this clonotype. The genes are TRBV29-1 and TRBJ1-2; a possible D gene is TRBD1 (6 bases). Germline V gene lookup returns CDR1 SQVTM and CDR2 ANQGSEA. The V end lost 7 bases, the J end lost 6 bases, and 12 bases lay between the germline ends. The CDR3 is 11 amino acids. Written as DNA, the CDR3 is TGCAGCGCAAACAGGGAGGATGGCTACACCTTC. Translated: CSANREDGYTF. Drawing the rest from reference TRBV29-1 and TRBJ1-2, the complete variable domain is SAVISQKPSRDICQRGTSLTIQCQVDSQVTMMFWYRQQPGQSLTLIATANQGSEATYESGFVIDKFPISRPNLTFSTLTVSNMSPEDSSIYLCSANREDGYTFGSGTRLTVV.

This clonotype was recorded a few times. The chain combines TRBV7-9 with TRBJ1-1; D uncertain. This CDR3 comprises 14 residues. Germline values: CDR1 SEHNR, CDR2 FQNEAQ (reference sequence). Between the trimmed V and J ends, which lost 1 base and 4 bases, there was a span of 10 bases. As DNA, the CDR3 is TGTGCCAGCAGCTTAGGTAGTCTCGCCACTGAAGCTTTCTTT. Encoded protein: CASSLGSLATEAFF. Full variable domain (remainder filled in from reference TRBV7-9 and TRBJ1-1): DTGVSQNPRHKITKRGQNVTFRCDPISEHNRLYWYRQTLGQGPEFLTYFQNEAQLEKSRLLSDRFSAERPKGSFSTLEIQRTEQGDSAMYLCASSLGSLATEAFFGQGTRLTVV.

This clonotype has only a few counts. The rearrangement links TRBV12-3 or TRBV12-4 to TRBJ2-5; 15 nucleotides agree with TRBD2. The CDR3 is made up of 17 amino acids. J was trimmed by 2 bases and V by 6 bases; bases with no gene match: 7. CDR3 bases: TGTGCCAGCAGCCCCGGGACTAGCGGGAGGCGACAAGAGACCCAGTACTTC. Translation gives CASSPGTSGRRQETQYF.

Ten or more counts support this clonotype. This rearrangement joins TRBV7-9 to TRBJ2-1, with D possibly called TRBD1 or TRBD2 (5 bases each). Germline V lookup: CDR1 SEHNR, CDR2 FQNEAQ (reference sequence). The CDR3 length is 13 residues. V lost 5 bases and J lost 4, with 9 bases in between. The CDR3 protein is CASSEGSYNEQFF. CDR3 DNA sequence: TGTGCCAGCAGCGAGGGGTCGTACAATGAGCAGTTCTTC.

The chain recombines TRBV6-2 or TRBV6-3 with TRBJ2-1; 9 bases are shared with TRBD2. CDR3 length: 16 residues. The J segment lost 6 bases and the V segment lost 0 bases, leaving 6 bases of the junction unmatched. Germline values: CDR1 MNHEY, CDR2 SVGEGT. CDR3 loop: CASSYSWSGRFNEQFF. The CDR3, as DNA: TGTGCCAGCAGTTACTCGTGGAGCGGGAGGTTCAATGAGCAGTTCTTC.